What follows describes a single T cell receptor beta chain. Its specificity is not known. This entry is derived from a study of graft-versus-host responses after intestinal transplantation. Turning to the study itself: The whole recipient group had anti-thymocyte globulin induction followed by tacrolimus and steroids for roughly three years.

This CDR3 has 20 amino acids. Study-level results: Allograft graft-versus-host to host-versus-graft clonal ratios ran high in patients with graft-donor T cell macrochimerism. Among circulating GvH clones, peak levels were associated with early post-transplant declines in HvG clones.

Clones were sequenced by immunoSEQ multiplex PCR, and TCRdb holds only the in-frame ones, with some missing. This table has about 90,000 clones, around 84% appearing once. Sample: unstimulated CD4+ T cells sorted from spleen or lymph node cells, taken before intestinal transplant. The chain employs TRBV21-1 and TRBJ2-2; the table's D gene call, TRBD2, was not cross checked with the DNA. TRBV21-1 is classified as a pseudogene. This sequence originates from a human donor who received an intestinal transplant. CDR3 amino acids: CASRGGTGALAGGMGRELFF. CDR3 bases: TGTGCCAGCAGAGGGGGGACAGGGGCCCTAGCGGGGGGCATGGGCCGGGAGCTGTTTTTT.